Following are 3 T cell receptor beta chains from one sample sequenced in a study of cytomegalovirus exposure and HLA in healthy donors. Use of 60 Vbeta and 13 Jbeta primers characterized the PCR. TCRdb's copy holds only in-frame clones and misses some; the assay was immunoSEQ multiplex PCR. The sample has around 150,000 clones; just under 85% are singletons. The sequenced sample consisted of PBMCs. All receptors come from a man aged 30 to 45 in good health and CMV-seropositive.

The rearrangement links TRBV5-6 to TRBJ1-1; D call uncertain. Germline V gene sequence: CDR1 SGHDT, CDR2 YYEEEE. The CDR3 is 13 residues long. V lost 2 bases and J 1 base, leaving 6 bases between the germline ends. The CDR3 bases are TGTGCCAGCAGCTTTGGAGAGAACACTGAAGCTTTCTTT. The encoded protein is CASSFGENTEAFF. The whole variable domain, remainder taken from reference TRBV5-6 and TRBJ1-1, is DAGVTQSPTHLIKTRGQQVTLRCSPKSGHDTVSWYQQALGQGPQFIFQYYEEEERQRGNFPDRFSGHQFPNYSSELNVNALLLGDSALYLCASSFGENTEAFFGQGTRLTVV.

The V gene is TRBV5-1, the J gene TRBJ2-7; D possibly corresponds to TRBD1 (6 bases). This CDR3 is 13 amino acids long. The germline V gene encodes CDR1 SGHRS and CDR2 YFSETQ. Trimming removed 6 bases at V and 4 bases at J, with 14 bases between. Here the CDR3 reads CASTGGQTYEQYF. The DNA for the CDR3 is TGCGCCAGCACCGGTGGACAGACATACGAGCAGTACTTC. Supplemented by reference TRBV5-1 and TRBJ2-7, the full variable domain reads KAGVTQTPRYLIKTRGQQVTLSCSPISGHRSVSWYQQTPGQGLQFLFEYFSETQRNKGNFPGRFSGRQFSNSRSEMNVSTLELGDSALYLCASTGGQTYEQYFGPGTRLTVT.

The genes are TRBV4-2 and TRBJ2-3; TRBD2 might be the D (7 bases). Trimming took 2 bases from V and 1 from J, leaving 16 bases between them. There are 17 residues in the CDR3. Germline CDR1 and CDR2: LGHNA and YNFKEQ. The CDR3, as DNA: TGTGCCAGCAGCCAACCACTTGGGAGGGGGGGCACAGATACGCAGTATTTT. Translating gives CASSQPLGRGGTDTQYF.